A single sample gave rise to the 4 T cell receptor beta chains below, sequenced in a study of blood T cell repertoires in COVID-19. Produced via immunoSEQ multiplex PCR; TCRdb's table is partial and in-frame only. The table lists some 150,000 clones, about four fifths of them singletons. Sequences were obtained from peripheral blood. These TCRs come from an older woman with acute or convalescent COVID-19.

The V gene is TRBV19, the J gene TRBJ1-2, with D possibly matching TRBD1 (6 bases). Trimming took off 9 bases at V and 1 base at J, with 12 bases between the two ends. The length of the CDR3 is 13 residues. CDR1 and CDR2 (germline): LNHDA, SQIVND (reference sequence). CDR3 sequence: CASRTDSNYGYTF. The CDR3 DNA sequence: TGTGCCAGCCGGACAGACAGTAACTATGGCTACACCTTC.

This sequence joins TRBV11-1 and TRBJ2-1; TRBD2 might be the D (6 bases). V was shortened by 2 bases and J by 4 bases, with 12 bases between the two germline ends. This CDR3 spans 15 amino acids. CDR1 SGHAT and CDR2 FQDESV come from the germline V gene (reference sequence). CDR3 sequence: CASSLMGLAYNEQFF. CDR3 coding DNA: TGTGCCAGCAGCTTAATGGGACTTGCGTACAATGAGCAGTTCTTC.

CDR3 region: CASSLSPQGDNNEQFF. The DNA for the CDR3 is TGTGCCAGCAGCTTATCGCCCCAGGGGGATAACAATGAGCAGTTCTTC. The J gene is TRBJ2-1, the V gene TRBV7-3, with 7 bases fitting TRBD1. CDR3 length: 16 residues. Germline V CDR1 and CDR2: SGHTA, FQGTGA. Trimming removed 2 bases from V and 5 bases from J; junction bases left unmatched: 9. Together with reference TRBV7-3 and TRBJ2-1, the CDR3 gives the full variable domain: GAGVSQTPSNKVTEKGKYVELRCDPISGHTALYWYRQSLGQGPEFLIYFQGTGAADDSGLPNDRFFAVRPEGSVSTLKIQRTERGDSAVYLCASSLSPQGDNNEQFFGPGTRLTVL.

This clone was seen a single time. This chain links TRBV7-8 with TRBJ1-6, with 7 nucleotides matching TRBD1. V lost 4 bases and J lost 3; bases outside the gene matches: 6. CDR1 is SGHVS and CDR2 is FQNEAQ in the germline V gene. The CDR3 has 16 residues. CDR3 nucleotide sequence: TGTGCCAGCAGCTATGGACAGGCGAGCTATAATTCACCCCTCCACTTT. Protein: CASSYGQASYNSPLHF.